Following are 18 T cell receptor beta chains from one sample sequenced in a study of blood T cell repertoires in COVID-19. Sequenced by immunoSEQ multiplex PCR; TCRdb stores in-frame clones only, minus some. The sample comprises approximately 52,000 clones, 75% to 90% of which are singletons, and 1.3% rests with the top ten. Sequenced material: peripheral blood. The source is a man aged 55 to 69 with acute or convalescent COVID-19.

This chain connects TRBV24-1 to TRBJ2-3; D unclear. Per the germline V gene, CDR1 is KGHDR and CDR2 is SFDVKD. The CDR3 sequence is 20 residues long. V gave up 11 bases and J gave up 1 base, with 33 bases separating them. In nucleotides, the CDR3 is TGTGCCAACCCGAAGCCTAGTGGCAGACCGGATTCTTTCGGCACAGATACGCAGTATTTT. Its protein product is CANPKPSGRPDSFGTDTQYF.

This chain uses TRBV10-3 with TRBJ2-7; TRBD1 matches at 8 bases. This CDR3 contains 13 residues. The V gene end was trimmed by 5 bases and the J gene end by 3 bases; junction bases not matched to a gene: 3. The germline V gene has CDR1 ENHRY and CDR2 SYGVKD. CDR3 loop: CAISSDRGYEQYF. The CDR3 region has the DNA TGTGCCATCAGTTCAGACAGGGGCTACGAGCAGTACTTC.

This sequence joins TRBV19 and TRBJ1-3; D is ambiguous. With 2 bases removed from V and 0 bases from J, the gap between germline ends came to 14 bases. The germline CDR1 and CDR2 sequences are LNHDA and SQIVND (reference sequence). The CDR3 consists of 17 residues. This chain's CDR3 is CASSIQSGFTSGNTIYF. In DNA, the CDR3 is TGTGCCAGTAGTATACAATCCGGGTTTACCTCTGGAAACACCATATATTTT.

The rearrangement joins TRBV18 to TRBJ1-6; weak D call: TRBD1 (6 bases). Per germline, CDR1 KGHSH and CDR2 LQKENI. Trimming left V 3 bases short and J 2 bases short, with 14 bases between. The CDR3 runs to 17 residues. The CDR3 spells CASSPLARQAYNSPLHF. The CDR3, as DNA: TGTGCCAGCTCACCGCTAGCTCGACAGGCCTATAATTCACCCCTCCACTTT.

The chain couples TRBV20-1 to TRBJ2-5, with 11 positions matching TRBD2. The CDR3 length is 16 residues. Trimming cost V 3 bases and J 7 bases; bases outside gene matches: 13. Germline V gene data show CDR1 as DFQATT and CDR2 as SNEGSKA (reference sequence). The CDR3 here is CSASRASGGPGGTQYF. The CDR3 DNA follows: TGCAGTGCTAGTCGGGCTAGCGGGGGGCCAGGGGGGACCCAGTACTTC.

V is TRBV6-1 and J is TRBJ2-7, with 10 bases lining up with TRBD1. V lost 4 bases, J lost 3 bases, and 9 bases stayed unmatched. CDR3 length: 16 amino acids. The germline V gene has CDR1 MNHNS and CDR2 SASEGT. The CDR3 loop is CASSASPDRGFYEQYF. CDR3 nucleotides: TGTGCCAGCAGTGCAAGCCCGGACAGGGGGTTCTACGAGCAGTACTTC.

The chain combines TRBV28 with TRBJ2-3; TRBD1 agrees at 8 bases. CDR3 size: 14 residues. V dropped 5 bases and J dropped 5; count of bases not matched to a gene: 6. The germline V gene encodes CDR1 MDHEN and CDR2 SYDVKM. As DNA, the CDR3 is TGTGCCAGCAGTACCTCAGGACAGGGAGATACGCAGTATTTT. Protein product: CASSTSGQGDTQYF. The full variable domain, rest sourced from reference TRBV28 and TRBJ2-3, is DVKVTQSSRYLVKRTGEKVFLECVQDMDHENMFWYRQDPGLGLRLIYFSYDVKMKEKGDIPEGYSVSREKKERFSLILESASTNQTSMYLCASSTSGQGDTQYFGPGTRLTVL.

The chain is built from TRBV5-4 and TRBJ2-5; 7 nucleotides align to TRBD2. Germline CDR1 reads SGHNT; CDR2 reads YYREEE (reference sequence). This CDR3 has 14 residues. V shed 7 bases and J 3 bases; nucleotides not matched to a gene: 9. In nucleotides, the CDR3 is TGTGCCAGCCACCCCCCGGGGGGTAAAGAGACCCAGTACTTC. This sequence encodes CASHPPGGKETQYF. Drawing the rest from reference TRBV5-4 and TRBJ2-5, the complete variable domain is ETGVTQSPTHLIKTRGQQVTLRCSSQSGHNTVSWYQQALGQGPQFIFQYYREEENGRGNFPPRFSGLQFPNYSSELNVNALELDDSALYLCASHPPGGKETQYFGPGTRLLVL.

The CDR3 sequence is CASSNYRGGTPEQFF. In DNA form, the CDR3 reads TGTGCCAGCAGCAATTACAGGGGTGGCACCCCGGAGCAGTTCTTC. V gene TRBV3-1 (or the pseudogene TRBV3-2) combines with J gene TRBJ2-1; 7 nucleotides match TRBD1. Trimming removed 5 bases from V and 10 bases from J; junction bases left unmatched: 14. CDR3 length: 15 amino acids. In germline, CDR1 is LGHDT, CDR2 YNNKEL (reference sequence).

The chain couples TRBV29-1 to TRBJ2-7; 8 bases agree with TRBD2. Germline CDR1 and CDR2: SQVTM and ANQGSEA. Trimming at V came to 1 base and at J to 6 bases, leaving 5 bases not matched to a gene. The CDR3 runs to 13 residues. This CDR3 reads CSVEGSGGAEQYF. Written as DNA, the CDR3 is TGCAGCGTTGAAGGTTCCGGGGGGGCCGAGCAGTACTTC.

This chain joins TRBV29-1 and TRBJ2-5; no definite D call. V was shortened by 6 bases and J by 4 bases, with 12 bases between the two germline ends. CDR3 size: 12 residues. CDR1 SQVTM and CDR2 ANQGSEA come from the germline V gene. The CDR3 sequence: CSVLSSGETQYF. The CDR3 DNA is TGCAGCGTCTTAAGTTCCGGAGAGACCCAGTACTTC. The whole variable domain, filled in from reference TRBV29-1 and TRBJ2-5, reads SAVISQKPSRDICQRGTSLTIQCQVDSQVTMMFWYRQQPGQSLTLIATANQGSEATYESGFVIDKFPISRPNLTFSTLTVSNMSPEDSSIYLCSVLSSGETQYFGPGTRLLVL.

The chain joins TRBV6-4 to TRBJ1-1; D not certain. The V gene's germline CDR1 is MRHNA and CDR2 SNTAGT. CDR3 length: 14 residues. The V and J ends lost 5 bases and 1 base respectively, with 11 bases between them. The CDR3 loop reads CASSLYPGNTEAFF. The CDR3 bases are TGTGCCAGCAGTCTCTATCCGGGGAACACTGAAGCTTTCTTT.

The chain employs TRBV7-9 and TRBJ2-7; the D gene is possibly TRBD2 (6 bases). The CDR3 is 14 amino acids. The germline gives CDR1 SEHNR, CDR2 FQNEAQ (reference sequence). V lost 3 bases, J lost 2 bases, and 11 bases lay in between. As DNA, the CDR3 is TGTGCCAGCAGCTTTCCGGGAGAGACCTACGAGCAGTACTTC. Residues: CASSFPGETYEQYF.

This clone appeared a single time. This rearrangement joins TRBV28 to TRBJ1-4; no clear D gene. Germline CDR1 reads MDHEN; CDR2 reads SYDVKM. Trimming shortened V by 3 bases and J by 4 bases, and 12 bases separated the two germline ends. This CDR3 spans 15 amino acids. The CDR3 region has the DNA TGTGCCAGCAGTTTTCCTTCAGGTTATAATGAAAAACTGTTTTTT. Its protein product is CASSFPSGYNEKLFF. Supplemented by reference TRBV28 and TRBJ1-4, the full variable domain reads DVKVTQSSRYLVKRTGEKVFLECVQDMDHENMFWYRQDPGLGLRLIYFSYDVKMKEKGDIPEGYSVSREKKERFSLILESASTNQTSMYLCASSFPSGYNEKLFFGSGTQLSVL.

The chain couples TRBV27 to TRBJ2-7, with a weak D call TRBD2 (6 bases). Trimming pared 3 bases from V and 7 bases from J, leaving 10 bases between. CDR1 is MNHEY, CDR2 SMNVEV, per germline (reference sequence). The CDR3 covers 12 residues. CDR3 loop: CASSLNSGEQYF. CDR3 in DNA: TGTGCCAGCAGTTTGAATAGCGGAGAGCAGTACTTC.

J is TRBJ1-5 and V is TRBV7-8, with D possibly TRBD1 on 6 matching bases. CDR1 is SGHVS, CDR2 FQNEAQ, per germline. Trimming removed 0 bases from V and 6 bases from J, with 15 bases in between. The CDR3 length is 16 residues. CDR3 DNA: TGTGCCAGCAGCTTAGCTCGGACAGCCGCAGGTCAGCCCCAGCATTTT. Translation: CASSLARTAAGQPQHF.

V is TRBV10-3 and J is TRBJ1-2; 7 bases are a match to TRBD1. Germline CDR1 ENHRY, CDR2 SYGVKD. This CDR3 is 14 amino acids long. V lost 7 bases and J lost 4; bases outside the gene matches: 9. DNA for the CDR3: TGTGCCATCAAGGGCCAGGGGGTTGCCTATGGCTACACCTTC. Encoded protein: CAIKGQGVAYGYTF.

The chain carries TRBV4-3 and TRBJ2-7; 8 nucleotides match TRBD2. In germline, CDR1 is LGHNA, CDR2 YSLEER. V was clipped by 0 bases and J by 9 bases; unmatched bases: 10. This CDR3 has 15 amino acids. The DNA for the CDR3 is TGCGCCAGCAGCCAAGAACAGGGCGGGGGGTTAGTGCAGTACTTC. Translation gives CASSQEQGGGLVQYF.